What follows are 19 T cell receptor beta chains derived from one specimen sequenced in a study of blood T cell repertoires in COVID-19. The table came from immunoSEQ multiplex PCR; TCRdb's copy has only in-frame clones and leaves some out. The sample carries 350,000 or so clones, roughly 90% recorded once. The sample consisted of PBMCs or T cells enriched from blood (not recorded which). The receptors here all came from a woman aged 25 to 45 who had recovered from COVID-19.

J is TRBJ2-1 and V is TRBV28; 15 bases line up with TRBD2. This CDR3 has 18 amino acids. The germline CDR1 and CDR2 sequences are MDHEN and SYDVKM. The trim removed 6 bases at V and 5 bases at J, leaving 11 bases unmatched. This chain's CDR3 is CASRQLSGTSGRNNEQFF. As DNA, the CDR3 is TGTGCCAGCAGGCAACTTTCCGGGACTAGCGGGAGGAACAATGAGCAGTTCTTC.

The chain couples TRBV28 to TRBJ2-1; TRBD2 might be the D (6 bases). The CDR3 covers 12 residues. Germline CDR1 and CDR2: MDHEN and SYDVKM. The V end lost 5 bases, the J end lost 8 bases, and 10 bases lay between the germline ends. CDR3 nucleotide sequence: TGTGCCAGCAGTACGGGCGGGGATGAGCAGTTCTTC. This gives the protein CASSTGGDEQFF.

The chain carries TRBV28 and TRBJ2-7; 11 bases are shared with TRBD2. The CDR3 is 16 residues long. V lost 6 bases to trimming and J lost 3 bases; unmatched junction nucleotides: 10. Germline values: CDR1 MDHEN, CDR2 SYDVKM. Here the CDR3 reads CASSIILAGGRYEQYF. CDR3 sequence (DNA): TGTGCCAGCAGCATCATCCTAGCGGGAGGTCGCTACGAGCAGTACTTC.

The rearrangement uses TRBV4-2 and TRBJ1-2; 7 bases are shared with TRBD1. The CDR3 runs to 15 residues. V lost 4 bases to trimming and J lost 3 bases; unmatched junction nucleotides: 8. In germline, CDR1 is LGHNA, CDR2 YNFKEQ. CDR3 loop: CASSPETGRDYGYTF. The CDR3 bases are TGTGCCAGCAGCCCAGAGACAGGGCGTGACTATGGCTACACCTTC.

The rearrangement joins TRBV7-2 to TRBJ2-7; 7 bases are a match to TRBD2. The ends lost 5 bases at V and 5 bases at J; junction bases unmatched: 6. The CDR3 totals 13 residues. The germline V gene encodes CDR1 SGHTA and CDR2 FQGNSA. The CDR3 spells CASSPGSGDEQYF. CDR3 sequence (DNA): TGTGCCAGCAGCCCGGGAAGCGGGGACGAGCAGTACTTC.

The chain couples TRBV27 to TRBJ2-7; TRBD1 aligns across 7 bases. Germline V gives CDR1 MNHEY, CDR2 SMNVEV (reference sequence). This CDR3 has 14 amino acids. Losses at the gene ends were 8 bases for V and 3 bases for J; bases not matched to a gene: 10. CDR3 protein: CASWGPGQSYEQYF. CDR3 DNA sequence: TGTGCCAGCTGGGGACCGGGACAGAGCTACGAGCAGTACTTC.

The chain is built from TRBV5-5 and TRBJ2-3, with D tentatively TRBD1 (6 bases). This CDR3 has 14 residues. Trimming left V 5 bases short and J 4 bases short, with 14 bases between. Germline V gives CDR1 SGHKS, CDR2 YYEKEE (reference sequence). Here the CDR3 DNA reads TGTGCCAGCAGAACAGGGATTGCGGCAGATACGCAGTATTTT. This gives the protein CASRTGIAADTQYF.

V usage is TRBV6-5 and J usage is TRBJ2-7, with D perhaps TRBD2 (5 bases). Germline values: CDR1 MNHEY, CDR2 SVGAGI. The CDR3 loop spans 16 amino acids. With 0 bases removed from V and 0 bases from J, the gap between germline ends came to 12 bases. The CDR3, as DNA: TGTGCCAGCAGTTACTCCCCCGGAGGTGTCTCCTACGAGCAGTACTTC. Translating it yields CASSYSPGGVSYEQYF.

The chain has TRBV18 and TRBJ1-1; D is possibly TRBD1 (5 bases). There are 12 residues in the CDR3. V was trimmed by 4 bases and J by 8 bases, leaving 11 bases between them. The germline V gene encodes CDR1 KGHSH and CDR2 LQKENI. CDR3 protein: CASSLGAKEAFF. Here the CDR3 DNA reads TGTGCCAGCTCACTAGGGGCGAAAGAAGCTTTCTTT.

The chain is built from TRBV28 and TRBJ2-3; 7 bases are a match to TRBD2. Germline CDR1 MDHEN, CDR2 SYDVKM. Trimming at V came to 7 bases and at J to 8 bases, leaving 15 bases not matched to a gene. This CDR3 has 15 residues. The CDR3 loop is CASTPGGTRSVTQYF. Written as DNA, the CDR3 is TGTGCCAGCACTCCGGGGGGAACCCGCAGTGTTACGCAGTATTTT.

This clone appeared once. The V and J genes are TRBV28 and TRBJ1-5; TRBD1 matches at 7 bases. This CDR3 comprises 15 residues. Germline V gene lookup returns CDR1 MDHEN and CDR2 SYDVKM. The V and J ends lost 5 bases and 3 bases, in that order; junction bases with no gene match: 7. CDR3 protein: CASSLSGTANQPQHF. Written as DNA, the CDR3 is TGTGCCAGCAGTCTATCCGGGACAGCCAATCAGCCCCAGCATTTT.

This clone turned up a few times. The V call is TRBV5-1, the J call TRBJ1-2, with TRBD1 identical over 10 bases. The V segment lost 2 bases and the J segment 8 bases; nucleotides outside the gene matches: 9. From germline, CDR1 is SGHRS and CDR2 YFSETQ. The CDR3 consists of 15 residues. CDR3 in DNA: TGCGCCAGCAGCTTTGGGGGGACAGGGGCTGAAGGCTACACCTTC. It is translated as CASSFGGTGAEGYTF.

V and J are TRBV18 and TRBJ2-7; TRBD1 aligns across 11 bases. The CDR3 has 16 amino acids. The germline V gene encodes CDR1 KGHSH and CDR2 LQKENI. Trimming took 3 bases from V and 2 from J; bases not matched to a gene: 6. CDR3 region: CASSPNPGQGAYEQYF. The CDR3 nucleotides are TGTGCCAGCTCACCTAATCCGGGACAGGGGGCCTACGAGCAGTACTTC.

V is TRBV2 and J is TRBJ2-7, with D possibly matching TRBD2 (7 bases). The CDR3 is 15 amino acids. Germline loops: CDR1 SNHLY, CDR2 FYNNEI. V was cut by 4 bases and J by 2 bases, with 15 bases left in between. Written as DNA, the CDR3 is TGTGCCAGCAGTGGGGGGGGGCGAACTACCTACGAGCAGTACTTC. Translated: CASSGGGRTTYEQYF. The full variable domain, in which reference TRBV2 and TRBJ2-7 provide the parts outside the CDR3, is EPEVTQTPSHQVTQMGQEVILRCVPISNHLYFYWYRQILGQKVEFLVSFYNNEISEKSEIFDDQFSVERPDGSNFTLKIRSTKLEDSAMYFCASSGGGRTTYEQYFGPGTRLTVT.

The V gene is TRBV4-1, the J gene TRBJ2-1; 12 bases agree with TRBD2. CDR1 is MGHRA and CDR2 is YSYEKL in the germline V gene. V lost 0 bases to trimming and J lost 7 bases; unmatched junction nucleotides: 19. There are 21 residues in the CDR3. CDR3 in DNA: TGCGCCAGCAGCCAAGATAGCGGGGCTAGCGGGAGGGCAAACTTTGAAAATGAGCAGTTCTTC. This translates into CASSQDSGASGRANFENEQFF.

V usage is TRBV28 and J usage is TRBJ1-5; the match to TRBD1 covers 8 bases. V lost 9 bases, J lost 6 bases, and 19 bases stayed unmatched. The CDR3 has 17 amino acids. Germline lookup yields CDR1 MDHEN and CDR2 SYDVKM. CDR3 nucleotide sequence: TGTGCCAGTAGGACAGGGTCAAATTCGGGTTACATTCAGCCCCAGCATTTT. This codes for CASRTGSNSGYIQPQHF. Full variable domain (remainder filled in from reference TRBV28 and TRBJ1-5): DVKVTQSSRYLVKRTGEKVFLECVQDMDHENMFWYRQDPGLGLRLIYFSYDVKMKEKGDIPEGYSVSREKKERFSLILESASTNQTSMYLCASRTGSNSGYIQPQHFGDGTRLSIL.

This rearrangement joins TRBV27 to TRBJ2-1, with 7 bases identical to TRBD1. The CDR3 runs 16 residues. The V and J ends lost 2 bases and 12 bases, in that order; junction bases with no gene match: 16. The germline V gene has CDR1 MNHEY and CDR2 SMNVEV (reference sequence). CDR3 in amino acids: CASSLQRGQPTQGQFF. The CDR3 DNA follows: TGTGCCAGCAGTTTACAGAGGGGACAGCCGACGCAAGGGCAGTTCTTC.

The chain combines TRBV6-5 with TRBJ1-5; 8 bases are shared with TRBD1. The CDR3 length is 15 residues. Germline lookup yields CDR1 MNHEY and CDR2 SVGAGI. J was trimmed by 3 bases and V by 5 bases; bases with no gene match: 6. Written as DNA, the CDR3 is TGTGCCAGCAGTCCGACAGGGGCTTACAATCAGCCCCAGCATTTT. Encoded protein: CASSPTGAYNQPQHF.

This sequence joins TRBV11-3 and TRBJ2-5; 12 bases map to TRBD2. Germline V gives CDR1 SGHNT, CDR2 YENEEA. The CDR3 is 16 amino acids. Germline trimming cut 1 base from V and 2 bases from J; bases unmatched to any gene: 2. The CDR3 coding sequence is TGTGCCAGCAGCTTAGGACTAGCGGGGGATCAAGAGACCCAGTACTTC. Protein: CASSLGLAGDQETQYF.